Each of the 14 T cell receptor beta chains below was sequenced from the same sample in a study of identical twins. TCRdb reprocessed the 5' RACE reads via MiXCR and lists one record per CDR3 protein. Among hundreds of thousands of distinct CDR3 sequences listed, 7.5% were seen once. The sample also formed part of further work on yellow fever vaccine responses in identical twins.

The specimen was memory (CD45RO+) T cells sorted from blood. These receptors originate from a woman aged 18-29 years in good health.

This clonotype was detected many times. This chain links TRBV7-9 with TRBJ2-7; 10 nucleotides line up with TRBD2. The V segment lost 5 bases and the J segment 3 bases; nucleotides outside the gene matches: 10. The CDR3 loop spans 16 amino acids. Germline loops: CDR1 SEHNR, CDR2 FQNEAQ (reference sequence). The CDR3: CASSRRDSGRFYEQYF. The DNA of the CDR3 is TGTGCCAGCAGCCGGCGGGATAGCGGGAGGTTCTACGAGCAGTACTTC.

The table lists this clonotype with a few counts. This sequence joins TRBV28 and TRBJ1-1, with TRBD1 identical over 7 bases. Per the germline V gene, CDR1 is MDHEN and CDR2 is SYDVKM. The CDR3 consists of 14 residues. With V trimmed by 4 bases and J by 3 bases, 5 bases remained unmatched. The CDR3 spells CASSSGTAYTEAFF. As DNA, the CDR3 is TGTGCCAGCAGTTCCGGGACAGCTTACACTGAAGCTTTCTTT.

The genes are TRBV30 and TRBJ1-4, with D unclear. The V end lost 1 base, the J end lost 6 bases, and 24 bases lay between the germline ends. Germline CDR1 reads GTSNPN; CDR2 reads SVGIG (reference sequence). The CDR3 contains 18 residues. DNA of the CDR3: TGTGCCTGGAGTGCACTACAGAGCGTCCCACACGGGGATGAAAAACTGTTTTTT. Translated: CAWSALQSVPHGDEKLFF.

This clonotype was found many times. V is TRBV6-1 and J is TRBJ1-1; maybe TRBD1 (5 bases). The CDR3 consists of 13 residues. Germline loops: CDR1 MNHNS, CDR2 SASEGT. V was pared by 4 bases and J by 4 bases, with 10 bases between. CDR3 sequence: CASSVQGSTEAFF. The DNA for the CDR3 is TGTGCCAGCAGTGTGCAGGGCAGCACTGAAGCTTTCTTT.

In its sample, this clonotype was seen many times. The junction departs from the called germline gene at one end, perhaps through a read error. The rearrangement joins TRBV12-3 or TRBV12-4 to TRBJ2-7; 7 bases are a match to TRBD1. The CDR3 has 14 residues. The CDR3 DNA is TGTGCCAGCAGCTTAGACATGGACAGGTACGAGCAGTACTTC. Translated: CASSLDMDRYEQYF.

At least ten counts were recorded for this clonotype. This sequence joins TRBV6-5 and TRBJ2-1; TRBD1 aligns across 7 bases. Per germline, CDR1 MNHEY and CDR2 SVGAGI. This CDR3 contains 17 residues. V was clipped by 1 base and J by 6 bases; unmatched bases: 12. For the CDR3, the DNA is TGTGCCAGCAGTTACTATGGACGCAGGGGGAACGCCAATGAGCAGTTCTTC. It yields the protein CASSYYGRRGNANEQFF.

A note on this clonotype: A much larger clone is a single base away; this may be a read error. The chain couples TRBV5-4 to TRBJ1-1; no clear D gene. Germline loops: CDR1 SGHNT, CDR2 YYREEE (reference sequence). CDR3 length: 14 amino acids. The CDR3 loop is CAISLGSRNTEAFF. DNA of the CDR3: TGTGCCATCAGCTTGGGGAGCCGAAACACTGAAGCTTTCTTT.

J is TRBJ2-7 and V is TRBV7-6; 7 bases match TRBD1. Germline lookup yields CDR1 SGHVS and CDR2 FNYEAQ. The CDR3 runs 15 residues. With 5 bases clipped from V and 5 bases from J, the junction kept 12 bases outside the gene matches. The CDR3 is CASSQVGTATNEQYF. The CDR3, as DNA: TGTGCCAGCAGCCAAGTCGGGACAGCAACAAACGAGCAGTACTTC.

This clonotype was counted many times. V is TRBV4-3 and J is TRBJ2-1; D unresolved. The V gene lost 0 bases and the J gene lost 10 bases, with 10 bases spanning the gap. The CDR3 has 13 amino acids. Germline V gene sequence: CDR1 LGHNA, CDR2 YSLEER. CDR3 protein: CASSQDIYREQFF. CDR3 DNA: TGCGCCAGCAGCCAAGATATATACCGGGAGCAGTTCTTC.

This clonotype was counted ten times or more. J is TRBJ2-1 and V is TRBV7-9, with D possibly being TRBD1 (6 bases). The germline V gene has CDR1 SEHNR and CDR2 FQNEAQ (reference sequence). V lost 5 bases, J lost 10 bases, and 21 bases lay in between. This CDR3 has 15 residues. CDR3 bases: TGTGCCAGCAGCCCCCTGGGGAGCAGGGGTGGCGAGCAGTTCTTC. Amino acids: CASSPLGSRGGEQFF. Together with reference TRBV7-9 and TRBJ2-1, the CDR3 gives the full variable domain: DTGVSQNPRHKITKRGQNVTFRCDPISEHNRLYWYRQTLGQGPEFLTYFQNEAQLEKSRLLSDRFSAERPKGSFSTLEIQRTEQGDSAMYLCASSPLGSRGGEQFFGPGTRLTVL.

The chain combines TRBV18 with TRBJ2-4; TRBD1 is a possible D gene (6 bases). This CDR3 region has 15 residues. V was pared by 2 bases and J by 1 base, with 9 bases between. Germline values: CDR1 KGHSH, CDR2 LQKENI. The CDR3 reads CASSPIQGAKNIQYF. DNA of the CDR3: TGTGCCAGCTCACCAATACAGGGCGCCAAAAACATTCAGTACTTC.

The chain links TRBV12-3 or TRBV12-4 to TRBJ2-3; either TRBD1 or TRBD2 may fit D (5 bases each). The germline V and J ends were trimmed by 1 base and 1 base, with 9 bases remaining between them. The CDR3 has 15 amino acids. The CDR3 region has the DNA TGTGCCAGCAGTTTAGTGGGACCGGGCACAGATACGCAGTATTTT. Translation: CASSLVGPGTDTQYF.

This clonotype was detected a few times. This rearrangement joins TRBV4-3 to TRBJ2-3; 12 bases line up with TRBD2. CDR1 is LGHNA and CDR2 is YSLEER in the germline V gene. The CDR3 is 20 amino acids. The V segment lost 0 bases and the J segment 6 bases; nucleotides outside the gene matches: 16. CDR3 residues: CASSQEPRLASGRAVDTQYF. CDR3 in DNA: TGCGCCAGCAGCCAAGAACCCCGGTTGGCTAGCGGGAGGGCCGTGGATACGCAGTATTTT.

The table lists this clonotype with a few counts. The genes are TRBV7-6 and TRBJ2-3; 8 bases are a match to TRBD2. Germline lookup yields CDR1 SGHVS and CDR2 FNYEAQ. The CDR3 runs 18 residues. V lost 1 base and J lost 0; bases outside the gene matches: 9. The CDR3 DNA is TGTGCCAGCAGCTTAGGTACTAGCGGACCTACTAGCACAGATACGCAGTATTTT. This encodes CASSLGTSGPTSTDTQYF.